This passage covers 5 T cell receptor beta chains from one sample sequenced in a study of early T cells in non-severe SARS-CoV-2 infection. TCRdb passed the 5' RACE reads through MiXCR, listing each CDR3 protein once. The sample includes tens of thousands of distinct CDR3 sequences, 8.7% of them seen just once. Sample: whole blood, taken at baseline. The source is an adult who was a healthcare worker with PCR-confirmed SARS-CoV-2 infection or an uninfected control (not recorded which).

As DNA, the CDR3 is TGTGCCAGCAGCTTAAGAGGGGACCCCCAAGAGACCCAGTACTTC. Residues: CASSLRGDPQETQYF. The chain uses TRBV7-9 and TRBJ2-5; D possibly uses TRBD1 or TRBD2 (5 bases each). In germline, CDR1 is SEHNR, CDR2 FQNEAQ (reference sequence). This CDR3 region has 15 residues. V lost 2 bases, J lost 1 base, and 11 bases lay in between. The whole variable domain, remainder taken from reference TRBV7-9 and TRBJ2-5, is DTGVSQNPRHKITKRGQNVTFRCDPISEHNRLYWYRQTLGQGPEFLTYFQNEAQLEKSRLLSDRFSAERPKGSFSTLEIQRTEQGDSAMYLCASSLRGDPQETQYFGPGTRLLVL.

The chain employs TRBV29-1 and TRBJ2-7, with 9 bases lining up with TRBD1. V trimming: 3 bases; J trimming: 2 bases; junction bases outside the gene matches: 2. The CDR3 is made up of 13 amino acids. CDR1 SQVTM and CDR2 ANQGSEA come from the germline V gene. CDR3 amino acids: CSVEGQGAYEQYF. In nucleotides, the CDR3 is TGCAGCGTTGAGGGACAGGGAGCCTACGAGCAGTACTTC.

This clonotype came up a few times. V is TRBV11-1 and J is TRBJ2-5; D may be TRBD2 (5 bases). Germline V lookup: CDR1 SGHAT, CDR2 FQDESV (reference sequence). The CDR3 is 13 residues long. The V and J ends lost 3 bases and 7 bases respectively, with 12 bases between them. CDR3 in amino acids: CASSLEAKGTQYF. As DNA, the CDR3 is TGTGCCAGCAGCTTGGAGGCTAAGGGGACCCAGTACTTC.

The chain couples TRBV6-2 or TRBV6-3 to TRBJ2-7; D uncertain. The ends were cut back, 5 bases at V and 2 bases at J, with 16 bases in the middle. This CDR3 is 15 amino acids long. Germline CDR1 and CDR2: MNHEY and SVGEGT. The CDR3 protein is CASSTDSFLTYEQYF. The CDR3 DNA is TGTGCCAGCAGTACCGACTCTTTCCTTACCTACGAGCAGTACTTC.

The chain uses TRBV7-2 and TRBJ2-1, with 8 bases matching TRBD2. V lost 1 base to trimming and J lost 7 bases; unmatched junction nucleotides: 6. The CDR3 spans 15 residues. Germline V gene data show CDR1 as SGHTA and CDR2 as FQGNSA. The CDR3 DNA follows: TGTGCCAGCAGCTTAGGTTTCCTAGCGGGTAATGAGCAGTTCTTC. Amino acids: CASSLGFLAGNEQFF.